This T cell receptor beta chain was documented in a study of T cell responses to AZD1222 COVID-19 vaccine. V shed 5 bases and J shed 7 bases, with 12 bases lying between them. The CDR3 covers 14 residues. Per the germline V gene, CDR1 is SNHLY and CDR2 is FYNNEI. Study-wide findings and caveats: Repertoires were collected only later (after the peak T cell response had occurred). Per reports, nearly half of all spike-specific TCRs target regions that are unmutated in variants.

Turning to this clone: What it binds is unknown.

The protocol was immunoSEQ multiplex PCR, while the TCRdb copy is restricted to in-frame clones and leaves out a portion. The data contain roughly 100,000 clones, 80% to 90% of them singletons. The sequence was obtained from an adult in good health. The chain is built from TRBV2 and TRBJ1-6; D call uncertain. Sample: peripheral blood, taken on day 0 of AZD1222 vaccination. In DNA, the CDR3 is TGTGCCAGCAGTAGTGGACCGCGCAATTCACCCCTCCACTTT. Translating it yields CASSSGPRNSPLHF.